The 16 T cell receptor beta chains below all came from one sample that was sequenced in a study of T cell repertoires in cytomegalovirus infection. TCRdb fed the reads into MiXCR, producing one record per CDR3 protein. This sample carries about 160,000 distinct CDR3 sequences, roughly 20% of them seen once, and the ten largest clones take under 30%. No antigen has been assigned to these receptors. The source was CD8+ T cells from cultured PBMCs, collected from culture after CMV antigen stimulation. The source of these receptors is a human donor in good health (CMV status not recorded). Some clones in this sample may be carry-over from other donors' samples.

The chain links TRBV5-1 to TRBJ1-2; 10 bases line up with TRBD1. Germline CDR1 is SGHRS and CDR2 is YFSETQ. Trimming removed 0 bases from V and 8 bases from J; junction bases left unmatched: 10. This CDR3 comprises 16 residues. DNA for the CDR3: TGCGCCAGCAGCTTGGAGGGGACAGGGGCTTTTTACGGCTACACCTTC. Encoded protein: CASSLEGTGAFYGYTF.

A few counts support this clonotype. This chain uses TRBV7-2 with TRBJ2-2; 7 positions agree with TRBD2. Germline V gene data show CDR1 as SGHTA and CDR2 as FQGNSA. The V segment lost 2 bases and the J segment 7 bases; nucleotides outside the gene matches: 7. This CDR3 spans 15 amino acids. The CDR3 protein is CASSLKLAGNGELFF. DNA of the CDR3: TGTGCCAGCAGCTTAAAATTAGCGGGTAACGGGGAGCTGTTTTTT.

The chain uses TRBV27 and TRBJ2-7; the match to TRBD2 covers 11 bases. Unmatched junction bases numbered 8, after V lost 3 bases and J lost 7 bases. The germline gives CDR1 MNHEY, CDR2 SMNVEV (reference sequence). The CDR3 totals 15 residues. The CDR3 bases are TGTGCCAGCAGTTTGGGTCTAGCGGGGGGCCTGGAGCAGTACTTC. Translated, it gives CASSLGLAGGLEQYF.

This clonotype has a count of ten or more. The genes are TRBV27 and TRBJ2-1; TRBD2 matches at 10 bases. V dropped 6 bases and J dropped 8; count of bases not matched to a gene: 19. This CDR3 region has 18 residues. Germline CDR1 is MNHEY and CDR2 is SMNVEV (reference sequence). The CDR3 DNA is TGTGCCAGCAGCCGCACCGAAACAAAAGCGGGGGGGCTCGATGAGCAGTTCTTC. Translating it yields CASSRTETKAGGLDEQFF.

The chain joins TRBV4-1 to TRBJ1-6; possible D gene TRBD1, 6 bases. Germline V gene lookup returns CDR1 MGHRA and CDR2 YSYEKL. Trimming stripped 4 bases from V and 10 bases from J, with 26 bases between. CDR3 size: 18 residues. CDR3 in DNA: TGCGCCAGCAGCCGCTTATTACGGGACCAGGGGTTAAGGTCACCCCTCCACTTT. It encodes CASSRLLRDQGLRSPLHF.

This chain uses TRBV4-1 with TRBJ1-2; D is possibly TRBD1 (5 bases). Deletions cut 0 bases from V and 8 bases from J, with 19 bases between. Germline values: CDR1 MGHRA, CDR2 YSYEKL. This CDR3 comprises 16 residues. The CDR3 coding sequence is TGCGCCAGCAGCCAAGATGGGATAGAGACAGTCCGCGGCTACACCTTC. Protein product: CASSQDGIETVRGYTF.

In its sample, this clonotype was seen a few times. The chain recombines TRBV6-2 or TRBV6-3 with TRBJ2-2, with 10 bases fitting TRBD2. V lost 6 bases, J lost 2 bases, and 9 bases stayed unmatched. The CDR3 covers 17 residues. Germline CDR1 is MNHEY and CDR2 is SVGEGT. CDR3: CASRKGLAAQNTGELFF. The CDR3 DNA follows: TGTGCCAGCAGAAAAGGACTAGCGGCTCAAAACACCGGGGAGCTGTTTTTT.

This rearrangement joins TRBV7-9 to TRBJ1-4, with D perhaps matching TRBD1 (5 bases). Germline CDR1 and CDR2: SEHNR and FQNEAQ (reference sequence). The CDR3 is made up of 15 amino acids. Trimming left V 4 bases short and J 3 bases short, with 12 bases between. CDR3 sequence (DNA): TGTGCCAGCAGCTCCTGGGGGGGGTCTAATGAAAAACTGTTTTTT. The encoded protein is CASSSWGGSNEKLFF.

CDR3 loop: CASSGGSHGYTF. In nucleotides, the CDR3 is TGTGCCAGCAGCGGGGGGAGCCATGGCTACACCTTC. The chain joins TRBV27 to TRBJ1-2; the D gene is possibly TRBD1 (5 bases). The V gene's germline CDR1 is MNHEY and CDR2 SMNVEV (reference sequence). The CDR3 sequence is 12 residues long. The V end was cut by 6 bases, the J end by 6 bases, with 11 bases between.

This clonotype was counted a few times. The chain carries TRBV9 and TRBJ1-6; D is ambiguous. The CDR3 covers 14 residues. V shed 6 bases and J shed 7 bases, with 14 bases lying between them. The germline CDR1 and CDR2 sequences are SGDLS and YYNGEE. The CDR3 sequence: CASKEQRVNSPLHF. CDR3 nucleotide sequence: TGTGCCAGCAAGGAACAGCGTGTAAATTCACCCCTCCACTTT. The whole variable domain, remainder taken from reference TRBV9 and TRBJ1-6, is DSGVTQTPKHLITATGQRVTLRCSPRSGDLSVYWYQQSLDQGLQFLIQYYNGEERAKGNILERFSAQQFPDLHSELNLSSLELGDSALYFCASKEQRVNSPLHFGNGTRLTVT.

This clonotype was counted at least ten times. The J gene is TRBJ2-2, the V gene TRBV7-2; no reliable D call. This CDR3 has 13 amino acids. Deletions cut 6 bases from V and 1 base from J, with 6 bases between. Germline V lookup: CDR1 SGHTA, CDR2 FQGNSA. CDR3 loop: CASRLMNTGELFF. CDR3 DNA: TGTGCCAGCAGACTGATGAACACCGGGGAGCTGTTTTTT. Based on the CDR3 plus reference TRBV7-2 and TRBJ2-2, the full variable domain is GAGVSQSPSNKVTEKGKDVELRCDPISGHTALYWYRQSLGQGLEFLIYFQGNSAPDKSGLPSDRFSAERTGGSVSTLTIQRTQQEDSAVYLCASRLMNTGELFFGEGSRLTVL.

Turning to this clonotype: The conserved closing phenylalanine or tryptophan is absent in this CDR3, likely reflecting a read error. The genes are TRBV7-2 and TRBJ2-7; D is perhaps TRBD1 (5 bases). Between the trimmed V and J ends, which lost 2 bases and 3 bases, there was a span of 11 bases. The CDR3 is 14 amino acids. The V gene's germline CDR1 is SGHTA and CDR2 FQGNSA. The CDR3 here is CASSLQGSLYEQYL. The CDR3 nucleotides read TGTGCCAGCAGCTTACAGGGTTCCCTCTACGAGCAGTACCTC.

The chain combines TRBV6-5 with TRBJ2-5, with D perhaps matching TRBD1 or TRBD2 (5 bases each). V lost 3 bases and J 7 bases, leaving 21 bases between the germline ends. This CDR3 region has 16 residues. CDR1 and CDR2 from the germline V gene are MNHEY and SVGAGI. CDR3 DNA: TGTGCCAGCAGTTATACCCCCGGGACCTATCCCGGGACCCAGTACTTC. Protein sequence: CASSYTPGTYPGTQYF.

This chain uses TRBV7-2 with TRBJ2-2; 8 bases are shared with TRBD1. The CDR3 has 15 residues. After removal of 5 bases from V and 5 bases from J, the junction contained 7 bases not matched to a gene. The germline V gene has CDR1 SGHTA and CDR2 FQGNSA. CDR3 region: CASSPDRGWTGELFF. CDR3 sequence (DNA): TGTGCCAGCAGCCCAGACAGGGGATGGACCGGGGAGCTGTTTTTT. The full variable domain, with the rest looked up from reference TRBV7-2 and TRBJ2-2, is GAGVSQSPSNKVTEKGKDVELRCDPISGHTALYWYRQSLGQGLEFLIYFQGNSAPDKSGLPSDRFSAERTGGSVSTLTIQRTQQEDSAVYLCASSPDRGWTGELFFGEGSRLTVL.

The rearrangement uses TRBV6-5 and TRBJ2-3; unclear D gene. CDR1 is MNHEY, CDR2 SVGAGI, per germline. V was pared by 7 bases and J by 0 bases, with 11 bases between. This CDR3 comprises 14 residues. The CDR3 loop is CASNHRQSTDTQYF. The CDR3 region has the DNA TGTGCCAGCAATCATAGACAAAGCACAGATACGCAGTATTTT.

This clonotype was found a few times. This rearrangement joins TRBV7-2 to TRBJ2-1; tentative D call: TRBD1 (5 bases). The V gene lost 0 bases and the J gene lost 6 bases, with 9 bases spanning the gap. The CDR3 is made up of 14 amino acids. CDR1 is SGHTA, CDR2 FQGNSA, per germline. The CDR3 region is CASSLAGASNEQFF. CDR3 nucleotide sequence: TGTGCCAGCAGCTTAGCAGGGGCGTCCAATGAGCAGTTCTTC.